These T cell receptor beta chains were read from a single sample in a study of blood T cell repertoires in COVID-19. This table comes from immunoSEQ multiplex PCR, and its TCRdb copy is limited to in-frame clones, with some not included. Of more than 45,000 clones in the sample, around 81% were seen once. Sequencing was carried out using peripheral blood. The receptors were gathered from a human donor in a cohort sampled during active COVID-19. Both conserved end residues are part of each CDR3. The D gene is left open where the match is weak. Only some rows state a clone size, as once, few, many or a class for expanded clones.

clone size	D gene	V gene	J gene	CDR3 protein	CDR3 DNA
.	.	TRBV5-1	TRBJ2-5	CASSGSTSTETQYF	TGCGCCAGCAGCGGATCTACTAGTACGGAGACCCAGTACTTC
.	.	TRBV29-1	TRBJ1-2	CSVEGAANYGYTF	TGCAGCGTTGAAGGGGCCGCAAACTATGGCTACACCTTC
.	.	TRBV19	TRBJ2-7	CASSIGGSSYEQYF	TGTGCCAGTAGTATAGGCGGCAGCTCCTACGAGCAGTACTTC
few	TRBD2	TRBV9	TRBJ2-1	CASSVGGRAADEQFF	TGTGCCAGCAGCGTAGGCGGGAGGGCGGCGGATGAGCAGTTCTTC
.	.	TRBV7-8	TRBJ2-7	CASSSGVGRRSWEQYF	TGTGCCAGCAGCTCAGGGGTAGGTAGACGGTCATGGGAGCAGTACTTC
few	.	TRBV19	TRBJ1-6	CASSVGYSPLHF	TGTGCCAGTAGTGTCGGGTATTCACCCCTCCACTTT
.	TRBD1	TRBV25-1	TRBJ1-2	CASRGQGSDYGYTF	TGTGCCAGCAGGGGACAGGGTTCAGACTATGGCTACACCTTC
.	TRBD1	TRBV5-4	TRBJ1-1	CASSADRGTASEAFF	TGTGCCAGCAGCGCTGACAGGGGTACGGCAAGTGAAGCTTTCTTT
.	TRBD1	TRBV19	TRBJ1-2	CASSIDPDRAGYTF	TGTGCCAGTAGTATAGACCCGGACAGGGCGGGCTACACCTTC
.	TRBD2	TRBV5-8	TRBJ2-7	CASSPRTSGGYEQYF	TGTGCCAGCAGCCCGAGGACTAGCGGGGGCTACGAGCAGTACTTC
few	.	TRBV4-3	TRBJ2-7	CASSQDRGQESYEQYF	TGCGCCAGCAGCCAAGATCGTGGCCAGGAATCCTACGAGCAGTACTTC
.	.	TRBV19	TRBJ1-5	CASSIVPGDQPQHF	TGTGCCAGTAGTATAGTACCGGGGGATCAGCCCCAGCATTTT
many	TRBD1	TRBV29-1	TRBJ1-1	CSVFINRGLYTEAFF	TGCAGCGTTTTCATAAACAGGGGCCTCTACACTGAAGCTTTCTTT
.	.	TRBV19	TRBJ2-1	CASSMSRDSFYNEQFF	TGTGCCAGTAGTATGAGCAGGGACTCTTTTTACAATGAGCAGTTCTTC
.	.	TRBV2	TRBJ2-7	CASRPGRSSYEQYF	TGTGCCAGCCGCCCGGGGAGGTCCTCCTACGAGCAGTACTTC
.	.	TRBV5-8	TRBJ2-1	CASSLPIGGRSDNEQFF	TGTGCCAGCAGCTTGCCCATCGGGGGGCGGAGCGACAATGAGCAGTTCTTC
few	TRBD1	TRBV28	TRBJ1-5	CAIGQGAYSNQPQHF	TGTGCCATCGGACAGGGGGCATATAGCAATCAGCCCCAGCATTTT
once	.	TRBV5-8	TRBJ1-2	CASSLQGGKDYGYTF	TGTGCCAGCAGCCTACAGGGAGGGAAGGACTATGGCTACACCTTC
.	.	TRBV6-5	TRBJ2-7	CASRPGIPYEQYF	TGTGCCAGCAGGCCAGGGATTCCCTACGAGCAGTACTTC
.	.	TRBV3-1/TRBV3-2	TRBJ1-2	CASSQGGSAFNYGYTF	TGTGCCAGCAGCCAAGGGGGCAGCGCTTTTAACTATGGCTACACCTTC
.	TRBD1	TRBV7-9	TRBJ2-3	CASSPPGTGSDTQYF	TGTGCCAGCAGCCCGCCCGGGACAGGGTCAGATACGCAGTATTTT
.	.	TRBV3-1/TRBV3-2	TRBJ1-5	CASSQGAGEAQPQHF	TGTGCCAGCAGCCAGGGGGCAGGGGAAGCTCAGCCCCAGCATTTT
.	TRBD1	TRBV4-3	TRBJ1-5	CASSQDGQGNQPQHF	TGCGCCAGCAGCCAAGACGGACAGGGGAATCAGCCCCAGCATTTT
.	.	TRBV27	TRBJ1-6	CASSLTGPGYSPLHF	TGTGCCAGCAGTTTAACAGGCCCCGGTTATTCACCCCTCCACTTT
.	TRBD2	TRBV11-1	TRBJ2-7	CASSRGGVTEQYF	TGTGCCAGCAGCCGCGGGGGGGTGACCGAGCAGTACTTC
.	TRBD1	TRBV25-1	TRBJ2-7	CASSEWGQGRDEQYF	TGTGCCAGCAGTGAATGGGGACAGGGTAGGGACGAGCAGTACTTC
.	.	TRBV19	TRBJ2-2	CASSYGRELFF	TGTGCCAGTAGTTACGGGAGGGAGCTGTTTTTT
.	TRBD1	TRBV27	TRBJ2-7	CASILNRDRRLYEQYF	TGTGCCAGCATCCTGAACCGGGACAGGCGTCTCTACGAGCAGTACTTC
.	.	TRBV19	TRBJ1-5	CAISPRGGKPQHF	TGTGCCATCTCGCCCCGGGGAGGGAAGCCCCAGCATTTT
.	.	TRBV11-2	TRBJ2-7	CASSLDQARSSYEQYF	TGTGCCAGCAGCTTAGATCAAGCGAGGAGCTCCTACGAGCAGTACTTC
.	TRBD1	TRBV28	TRBJ2-7	CASSPPLGQGNYEQYF	TGTGCCAGCAGCCCCCCTCTCGGACAGGGTAACTACGAGCAGTACTTC
.	TRBD1	TRBV9	TRBJ1-1	CASSLDGRGHTEAFF	TGTGCCAGCAGCCTCGATGGCAGGGGGCACACTGAAGCTTTCTTT
.	.	TRBV19	TRBJ1-1	CASSRATGNLMNTEAFF	TGTGCCAGTAGTAGAGCGACAGGAAACTTAATGAACACTGAAGCTTTCTTT